Presented here are 3 T cell receptor beta chains from one specimen sequenced in a study of T cells in localized non-small cell lung cancer. Profiled with immunoSEQ multiplex PCR; TCRdb holds only in-frame clones, not every one. Of 30,000 or so clones listed, approximately 90% are singletons. Sequencing was performed on peripheral blood, taken before any cancer treatment. The receptors stem from a female donor older than 55 with stage I lung adenocarcinoma.

V is TRBV7-9 and J is TRBJ1-4; TRBD1 matches at 10 bases. Germline V gives CDR1 SEHNR, CDR2 FQNEAQ (reference sequence). The CDR3 is 14 amino acids. Trimming removed 5 bases from V and 5 bases from J; junction bases left unmatched: 2. CDR3 protein: CASSQDRGNEKLFF. In DNA form, the CDR3 reads TGTGCCAGCAGCCAGGACAGGGGGAATGAAAAACTGTTTTTT.

CDR3 DNA: TGTGCCAGCAGCGTAGGGTTACGGGACTCTGGAAACACCATATATTTT. Protein sequence: CASSVGLRDSGNTIYF. The chain couples TRBV9 to TRBJ1-3; the D is unclear. V lost 0 bases to trimming and J lost 0 bases, with 10 bases between them. The CDR3 has 16 residues. Germline loops: CDR1 SGDLS, CDR2 YYNGEE.

This chain links TRBV5-4 with TRBJ2-5; 7 nucleotides match TRBD1. This CDR3 contains 14 residues. V gave up 5 bases and J gave up 5 bases; unmatched junction bases: 9. CDR1 is SGHNT and CDR2 is YYREEE in the germline V gene (reference sequence). CDR3 DNA sequence: TGTGCCAGCAGGTTCACAGGGGTGGGGGAGACCCAGTACTTC. It encodes CASRFTGVGETQYF.